These 10 T cell receptor beta chains were sequenced from one sample in a study of graft-versus-host responses after intestinal transplantation. These receptors' antigens are unknown. This table comes from immunoSEQ multiplex PCR, and its TCRdb copy is limited to in-frame clones, with some not included. The sample holds 100,000 to 110,000 clones, about 88% seen once. Sequences were derived from unstimulated CD4+ T cells sorted from spleen or lymph node cells, sampled before transplant. The receptors were sampled from a human donor who was the organ donor for an intestinal transplant.

The V and J genes are TRBV7-9 and TRBJ2-2, with D uncertain. CDR1 and CDR2 (germline): SEHNR, FQNEAQ (reference sequence). This CDR3 has 15 residues. The V gene lost 5 bases and the J gene lost 4 bases, with 14 bases spanning the gap. Here the CDR3 reads CASSPAQAFTGELFF. CDR3 nucleotide sequence: TGTGCCAGCAGCCCCGCACAAGCTTTCACCGGGGAGCTGTTTTTT.

A word on this clone: This sample also contains other DNA sequences that code for the same CDR3. This sequence joins TRBV7-3 and TRBJ1-2; D gene unclear. Germline lookup yields CDR1 SGHTA and CDR2 FQGTGA. The CDR3 has 13 residues. V was clipped by 5 bases and J by 0 bases, with 7 bases between them. Written as DNA, the CDR3 is TGTGCCAGCAGCCCCGGGACTAACTATGGCTACACCTTC. It specifies CASSPGTNYGYTF.

The rearrangement links TRBV10-3 to TRBJ2-1; perhaps TRBD2 as D (5 bases). V was shortened by 1 base and J by 9 bases, with 13 bases between the two germline ends. The CDR3 consists of 14 residues. Germline V gene sequence: CDR1 ENHRY, CDR2 SYGVKD. In DNA form, the CDR3 reads TGTGCCATCAGTGAGTGTCCGGGGTACTGTGAGCAGTTCTTC. Amino acid sequence: CAISECPGYCEQFF.

This chain uses TRBV6-5 with TRBJ1-2, with TRBD1 matching over 7 bases. V shed 0 bases and J 7 bases; nucleotides not matched to a gene: 5. The CDR3 is 14 amino acids. CDR1 is MNHEY, CDR2 SVGAGI, per germline. The DNA for the CDR3 is TGTGCCAGCAGTTACTCGAGGGGGCGCGGTGGCTACACCTTC. Encoded protein: CASSYSRGRGGYTF.

The rearrangement links TRBV30 to TRBJ2-3; 10 bases map to TRBD1. Germline-derived CDR1 and CDR2 are GTSNPN and SVGIG (reference sequence). Trimming at V came to 5 bases and at J to 3 bases, leaving 8 bases not matched to a gene. The CDR3 is 15 residues long. CDR3 sequence (DNA): TGTGCCTGGCAAGAAGACAGGGGGCCGACAGATACGCAGTATTTT. Protein: CAWQEDRGPTDTQYF.

The chain couples TRBV2 to TRBJ1-2, with D perhaps TRBD1 (5 bases). The CDR3 loop spans 12 amino acids. Germline CDR1 SNHLY, CDR2 FYNNEI. Trimming cost V 5 bases and J 6 bases, with 10 bases left between them. The CDR3 DNA reads as TGTGCCAGCAGTTCGCAGGGAAATGGCTACACCTTC. It specifies CASSSQGNGYTF.

The J gene is TRBJ1-5, the V gene TRBV11-2; D unresolved. Trimming removed 0 bases from V and 4 bases from J, with 7 bases in between. The CDR3 sequence is 14 residues long. Per the germline V gene, CDR1 is SGHAT and CDR2 is FQNNGV. DNA for the CDR3: TGTGCCAGCAGCTTAGACAGCCCTAATCAGCCCCAGCATTTT. This sequence encodes CASSLDSPNQPQHF.

The genes are TRBV11-2 and TRBJ1-1, with D uncertain. The CDR3 has 14 residues. V lost 3 bases and J 2 bases, leaving 10 bases between the germline ends. CDR1 and CDR2 from the germline V gene are SGHAT and FQNNGV. CDR3 DNA: TGTGCCAGCAGCTTGTACGTATCAAACACTGAAGCTTTCTTT. This encodes CASSLYVSNTEAFF.

This chain links TRBV7-2 with TRBJ2-2, with D possibly TRBD1 on 6 matching bases. CDR3 length equals 13 residues. Trimming left V 3 bases short and J 7 bases short, with 9 bases between. Germline values: CDR1 SGHTA, CDR2 FQGNSA. The CDR3 region has the DNA TGTGCCAGCAGCTTGGACAGTCTCGGGGAGCTGTTTTTT. The encoded protein is CASSLDSLGELFF.

This clone appeared once. The V call is TRBV7-8, the J call TRBJ2-2; no reliable D call. V was trimmed by 5 bases and J by 7 bases, leaving 8 bases between them. CDR1 and CDR2 (germline): SGHVS, FQNEAQ. The CDR3 runs to 12 residues. CDR3 region: CASSHVGGELFF. CDR3 DNA: TGTGCCAGCAGCCACGTGGGCGGGGAGCTGTTTTTT.